This T cell receptor beta chain was sequenced in a study of cytomegalovirus exposure and HLA in healthy donors. At the level of the study: Samples from HLA-typed donors yielded 65 million to 90 million unique TCRs in an early data release. Study-wide points: Follow-up analysis found HLA locus-dependent TCR association rates, highest for DRB1 and lowest for HLA-C. Later findings reportedly placed an Asian-associated ancestry cluster below the approximately 670-donor mean for N-insertions. In a later analysis, the majority of CMV-associated beta chains seemingly showed HLA restriction.

Amplification used 60 Vbeta primers and 13 Jbeta primers. Some clones are missing from TCRdb's copy, which holds only in-frame ones; the method was immunoSEQ multiplex PCR. The sample holds 110,000 to 150,000 clones, more than 75% seen once. Per germline, CDR1 SGDLS and CDR2 YYNGEE. The CDR3 is 16 amino acids. V lost 4 bases, J lost 1 base, and 17 bases lay in between. Note on this clone: Its antigen is not identified.

Sequencing input: PBMCs. The chain links TRBV9 to TRBJ1-1; D unresolved. This sequence originates from a female donor in good health and CMV-seronegative. CDR3 amino acids: CASSPRGTAGNTEAFF. The CDR3, as DNA: TGTGCCAGCAGCCCGCGGGGTACCGCAGGGAACACTGAAGCTTTCTTT.